Listed below are T cell receptor beta chains from one sample, sequenced in a study of blood T cell repertoires in COVID-19. TCRdb keeps only in-frame clones here, not all; method: immunoSEQ multiplex PCR. The data show around 300,000 clones, roughly 88% seen once. Source material: PBMCs or T cells enriched from blood (not recorded which). These receptors originate from a young man who had recovered from COVID-19. Each CDR3 is given with its conserved first and last residue. A D gene is named only where the DNA matches it firmly. Expanded clones get a size class; other rows say once, few or many, or leave the size out.

size,V,length,D,J,DNA,CDR3
NA,TRBV19,15,TRBD2,TRBJ2-3,TGTGCCAGTACCCCCGGGGGGGCATGGACAGATACGCAGTATTTT,CASTPGGAWTDTQYF
NA,TRBV2,12,NA,TRBJ2-7,TGTGCCAGCAACCCCGGAGGAACCGGGCAGTACTTC,CASNPGGTGQYF
NA,TRBV7-6,15,TRBD2,TRBJ2-3,TGTGCCAGCAGATTGACTAGCGGGGGCACAGATACGCAGTATTTT,CASRLTSGGTDTQYF
NA,TRBV2,14,NA,TRBJ1-1,TGTGCCAGCAGCCGGAACGGGGTAAACACTGAAGCTTTCTTT,CASSRNGVNTEAFF
few,TRBV4-1,15,TRBD2,TRBJ2-1,TGCGCCAGCAGCCGGGCTAGCGGGGGGGCCGGTGAGCAGTTCTTC,CASSRASGGAGEQFF
NA,TRBV18,14,NA,TRBJ1-5,TGTGCCAGCTCACCGGGGGCTCGAAATCAGCCCCAGCATTTT,CASSPGARNQPQHF
few,TRBV13,17,TRBD2,TRBJ2-7,TGTGCCAGCAGCTTAGTAGGGACTAGCGGGGGAGACTACGAGCAGTACTTC,CASSLVGTSGGDYEQYF
NA,TRBV6-5,14,TRBD1,TRBJ1-4,TGTGCCAGCAGGCCGGGACAGCTTAATGAAAAACTGTTTTTT,CASRPGQLNEKLFF
few,TRBV28,15,NA,TRBJ1-4,TGTGCCAGCAGTTTGGCGGGGGGAACTAATGAAAAACTGTTTTTT,CASSLAGGTNEKLFF
NA,TRBV18,14,TRBD2,TRBJ2-7,TGTGCCAGCTCACTAAGCGGGGGGTCCTACGAGCAGTACTTC,CASSLSGGSYEQYF
NA,TRBV15,12,NA,TRBJ1-4,TGTGCCACCAGCAGACCAGGGGAAAAACTGTTTTTT,CATSRPGEKLFF
once,TRBV4-2,15,TRBD1,TRBJ1-5,TGTGCCAGCAGCCAGGGACAGGTCTCCAATCAGCCCCAGCATTTT,CASSQGQVSNQPQHF
once,TRBV24-1,16,TRBD1,TRBJ2-3,TGTGCCACCAGTGATGCAGACAGGGCATACACAGATACGCAGTATTTT,CATSDADRAYTDTQYF
NA,TRBV2,15,NA,TRBJ1-1,TGTGCCAGCAAAAACGAGGAGTCTCAGAACACTGAAGCTTTCTTT,CASKNEESQNTEAFF
NA,TRBV7-9,17,NA,TRBJ2-7,TGTGCCAGCAGCTTAGGGTCGGAGGGGGCTTCCTCCTACGAGCAGTACTTC,CASSLGSEGASSYEQYF
NA,TRBV15,13,NA,TRBJ1-4,TGTGCCACCAGCAGAGTCCGGGGTGAAAAACTGTTTTTT,CATSRVRGEKLFF
few,TRBV27,14,NA,TRBJ2-7,TGTGCCAGCATCAACTGGGGCCGACACTACGAGCAGTACTTC,CASINWGRHYEQYF
NA,TRBV5-1,15,TRBD1,TRBJ2-5,TGCGCCAGCAGCCCCAGACAGGGGCTGGGAGAGACCCAGTACTTC,CASSPRQGLGETQYF
NA,TRBV2,15,NA,TRBJ1-4,TGTGCCAGCAGTGTTGGACAGATTACGACCGAAAAACTGTTTTTT,CASSVGQITTEKLFF
NA,TRBV30,15,TRBD1,TRBJ1-5,TGTGCCTGGGGTCGGGGACAGGGGGCTTTTCAGCCCCAGCATTTT,CAWGRGQGAFQPQHF
NA,TRBV15,13,TRBD1,TRBJ1-2,TGTGCCACCAGCAGAGTAACAGGGGTCGGCTACACCTTC,CATSRVTGVGYTF
NA,TRBV6-5,15,NA,TRBJ2-7,TGTGCCAGCAGTTACTCGGGGGGGGCCTCCTACGAGCAGTACTTC,CASSYSGGASYEQYF
NA,TRBV19,15,NA,TRBJ1-3,TGTGCCAGTAGTCCAACTGCCGGGGCTGGAAACACCATATATTTT,CASSPTAGAGNTIYF
NA,TRBV5-1,13,NA,TRBJ2-5,TGCGCCAGCAGCTTTTTCGCCGGAGAGACCCAGTACTTC,CASSFFAGETQYF
NA,TRBV23-1,19,TRBD2,TRBJ2-1,TGCGCCAGCAGTCAATACGGCAATGAGGAGCGGGGGCCCTACAATGAGCAGTTCTTC,CASSQYGNEERGPYNEQFF
NA,TRBV5-1,13,NA,TRBJ1-1,TGCGCCAGCAGCACGGTCCCGAACACTGAAGCTTTCTTT,CASSTVPNTEAFF
NA,TRBV18,14,NA,TRBJ1-2,TGTGCCAGCTCCTCCAGTGTGTCTAACTATGGCTACACCTTC,CASSSSVSNYGYTF
NA,TRBV2,13,NA,TRBJ2-3,TGTGCCAGCGGCGGGGGCCGCACAGATACGCAGTATTTT,CASGGGRTDTQYF
NA,TRBV19,15,NA,TRBJ2-1,TGTGCCAGTAGTATCGGACATCCCCCAAGGAATGAGCAGTTCTTC,CASSIGHPPRNEQFF
NA,TRBV19,16,TRBD1,TRBJ1-1,TGTGCCAGTAGTGCTGGGACAGTCAACCAGAACACTGAAGCTTTCTTT,CASSAGTVNQNTEAFF
NA,TRBV6-5,13,NA,TRBJ2-5,TGTGCCAGCATCGGCGGGACCCAAGAGACCCAGTACTTC,CASIGGTQETQYF
NA,TRBV7-9,15,TRBD1,TRBJ2-5,TGTGCCAGCAGCCTAGGACAGGGGAGTGGAGAGACCCAGTACTTC,CASSLGQGSGETQYF
NA,TRBV7-9,18,NA,TRBJ2-2,TGTGCCAGCAGCACAATCAGAAGGACAGCTTCGAACACCGGGGAGCTGTTTTTT,CASSTIRRTASNTGELFF
NA,TRBV28,15,NA,TRBJ1-5,TGTGCCAGCAGTTCCCCGGGACACGTTTTTCAGCCCCAGCATTTT,CASSSPGHVFQPQHF
NA,TRBV5-1,14,NA,TRBJ1-1,TGCGCCAGCAGCTTAAGACAGGCTGGCACTGAAGCTTTCTTT,CASSLRQAGTEAFF
NA,TRBV7-3,13,NA,TRBJ1-1,TGTGCCAGCAGCGCGGACAGTGGGACTGAAGCTTTCTTT,CASSADSGTEAFF
NA,TRBV28,18,TRBD1,TRBJ2-7,TGTGCCAGCAGTTTATTCTCCCCCGGGACAGGGTTTGCCTACGAGCAGTACTTC,CASSLFSPGTGFAYEQYF
NA,TRBV5-4,15,NA,TRBJ2-3,TGTGCCAGCAGCCACTCAACTCCCGGCACAGATACGCAGTATTTT,CASSHSTPGTDTQYF
NA,TRBV7-9,17,NA,TRBJ1-2,TGTGCCAGCGTCTACCCCCCCGCCGAGTCTTTAAGCTATGGCTACACCTTC,CASVYPPAESLSYGYTF
NA,TRBV2,13,NA,TRBJ2-2,TGTGCCAGCAGTGTGCAGGGGTCCGGGGAGCTGTTTTTT,CASSVQGSGELFF
few,TRBV3-1/TRBV3-2,15,NA,TRBJ1-1,TGTGCCAGCAGCCAAGCACCGGGATCGGGCACTGAAGCTTTCTTT,CASSQAPGSGTEAFF
NA,TRBV28,16,TRBD1,TRBJ2-7,TGTGCCAGCAGTCCAGGGAGACAGGGCATAAAGTACGAGCAGTACTTC,CASSPGRQGIKYEQYF
NA,TRBV2,15,TRBD1,TRBJ2-1,TGTGCCAGCACCGGACAGGGGGGACTCTACAATGAGCAGTTCTTC,CASTGQGGLYNEQFF
NA,TRBV5-1,14,NA,TRBJ1-1,TGCGCCAGCAGCTTGGACGGGGGAAGGGGCGAAGCTTTCTTT,CASSLDGGRGEAFF
NA,TRBV28,14,NA,TRBJ1-2,TGTGCCAGCATCCAGCGGGGTTCTCTCTATGGCTACACCTTC,CASIQRGSLYGYTF
once,TRBV5-4,15,TRBD1,TRBJ1-6,TGTGCCAGCAGCCGACCAGGGGGCGAGAATTCACCCCTCCACTTT,CASSRPGGENSPLHF
NA,TRBV15,15,NA,TRBJ1-5,TGTGCCACCAGCAGACGATTACAGGGAACTCAGCCCCAGCATTTT,CATSRRLQGTQPQHF
NA,TRBV5-1,12,NA,TRBJ1-1,TGCGCCAGCAGCTCCAGGGGCACTGAAGCTTTCTTT,CASSSRGTEAFF
NA,TRBV5-1,16,TRBD1,TRBJ1-5,TGCGCCAGCAGCCCTGGGACAGGGGGAACCAATCAGCCCCAGCATTTT,CASSPGTGGTNQPQHF
NA,TRBV27,13,NA,TRBJ2-3,TGTGCCAGCAGAAGTGGGGGGGCAGGAACGCAGTATTTT,CASRSGGAGTQYF
NA,TRBV4-1,18,TRBD2,TRBJ2-2,TGCGCCAGCAGCCGCAAGCCCGGCGGGGGGGAGAACACCGGGGAGCTGTTTTTT,CASSRKPGGGENTGELFF
NA,TRBV6-5,13,TRBD1,TRBJ2-1,TGTGCCAGCAGGACGAGACAGGGAGCCGGGCAGTTCTTC,CASRTRQGAGQFF
NA,TRBV30,15,NA,TRBJ2-7,TGTGCCTGGAGTTCCCCCCTACGTACCCCTTACGAGCAGTACTTC,CAWSSPLRTPYEQYF
NA,TRBV28,13,NA,TRBJ1-2,TGTGCCATCGAAACATCCCGCCCCCTTGGCTACACCTTC,CAIETSRPLGYTF
NA,TRBV19,15,NA,TRBJ2-2,TGTGCCAGTACTAAAAACGACTTGTACACCGGGGAGCTGTTTTTT,CASTKNDLYTGELFF
NA,TRBV19,13,NA,TRBJ1-1,TGTGCCAGTCGGGAGGGGGTGAACACTGAAGCTTTCTTT,CASREGVNTEAFF
NA,TRBV27,15,TRBD1,TRBJ1-5,TGTGCCAGCAGTTCGCCGGGACAGGGAAATCAGCCCCAGCATTTT,CASSSPGQGNQPQHF
NA,TRBV30,14,NA,TRBJ1-4,TGTGCCTGGAGCTATAGGGGGTTGGATGAAAAACTGTTTTTT,CAWSYRGLDEKLFF